This T cell receptor (beta chain) originates from a study of blood T cell repertoires in COVID-19. Participants, roughly 18 to 90 years old, spanned under 30 US areas. Participants reported their clinical history, and cohort assignment relied on those reports. The repertoire was sequenced with immunoSEQ multiplex PCR; TCRdb's copy has only in-frame clones and lacks some. The sample includes over 200,000 clones, approximately 84% of them seen just once. CDR3 length equals 13 residues. In germline, CDR1 is KGHSH, CDR2 LQKENI. V lost 3 bases, J lost 4 bases, and 7 bases lay in between. Sequencing used PBMCs or T cells enriched from blood (not recorded which). The clonotype was recovered from a man aged 60 to 75 who had recovered from COVID-19. This chain links TRBV18 with TRBJ2-1; no firm D call. The CDR3 is CASSPNRYNEQFF. In nucleotides, the CDR3 is TGTGCCAGCTCACCGAACAGATACAATGAGCAGTTCTTC.